Following are 11 T cell receptor beta chains from one sample sequenced in a study of OX40 agonist ivuxolimab in advanced cancers. The protocol was immunoSEQ multiplex PCR, while the TCRdb copy is restricted to in-frame clones and leaves out a portion. The sample yields tens of thousands of clones, approximately 94% seen once. Material: CD4+ or CD8+ T cells sorted from blood, obtained in a trial of the OX40 agonist ivuxolimab. Every receptor here comes from an adult with an advanced solid tumor such as melanoma, head and neck, liver or kidney cancer.

V usage is TRBV2 and J usage is TRBJ1-2; D unclear. The V gene lost 3 bases and the J gene lost 3 bases, with 14 bases spanning the gap. Germline V gene sequence: CDR1 SNHLY, CDR2 FYNNEI. The CDR3 runs 15 residues. The DNA of the CDR3 is TGTGCCAGCAGTGAGAGGGCGGTACTATACTATGGCTACACCTTC. Its protein is CASSERAVLYYGYTF.

This clone has a single count. The chain has TRBV4-1 and TRBJ2-7; D is possibly TRBD1 (8 bases). V lost 0 bases to trimming and J lost 5 bases, with 23 bases between them. CDR1 is MGHRA and CDR2 is YSYEKL in the germline V gene. The CDR3 consists of 18 residues. The CDR3 DNA is TGCGCCAGCAGCCAAGAGGGGGGGGACAGGTGGACGTCCCACGAGCAGTACTTC. This codes for CASSQEGGDRWTSHEQYF.

V is TRBV19 and J is TRBJ2-1; D is unclear. Trimming took 5 bases from V and 0 from J, leaving 11 bases between them. This CDR3 is built from 15 residues. The germline V gene encodes CDR1 LNHDA and CDR2 SQIVND (reference sequence). This CDR3 is CASSLAFSSYNEQFF. The CDR3 DNA is TGTGCCAGTAGTCTCGCCTTCAGCTCCTACAATGAGCAGTTCTTC.

The chain combines TRBV4-1 with TRBJ1-1; a possible D gene is TRBD1 (5 bases). This CDR3 has 14 residues. Germline CDR1 is MGHRA and CDR2 is YSYEKL. V was cut by 4 bases and J by 3 bases, with 12 bases left in between. The CDR3 here is CASSPGGGDTEAFF. CDR3 in DNA: TGCGCCAGCAGCCCGGGGGGAGGGGACACTGAAGCTTTCTTT.

This clone has only one observation. This chain uses TRBV19 with TRBJ2-7; TRBD1 might be the D (6 bases). The V gene lost 3 bases and the J gene lost 3 bases, with 15 bases spanning the gap. The CDR3 runs to 15 residues. Germline lookup yields CDR1 LNHDA and CDR2 SQIVND (reference sequence). The DNA of the CDR3 is TGTGCCAGTAGTATCGGTGGGGGCAGGGTCTACGAGCAGTACTTC. Amino acid sequence: CASSIGGGRVYEQYF.

This rearrangement joins TRBV4-3 to TRBJ2-7, with D possibly TRBD1 on 5 matching bases. This CDR3 spans 15 amino acids. Germline CDR1 is LGHNA and CDR2 is YSLEER. Trimming took 2 bases from V and 4 from J, leaving 15 bases between them. CDR3 sequence reads: CASSQWQGSYYEQYF. In DNA form, the CDR3 reads TGCGCCAGCAGCCAATGGCAGGGTTCCTATTACGAGCAGTACTTC.

The rearrangement joins TRBV7-9 to TRBJ2-7, with D possibly being TRBD2 (5 bases). The CDR3 length is 15 residues. Trimming left V 5 bases short and J 2 bases short, with 16 bases between. The germline V gene encodes CDR1 SEHNR and CDR2 FQNEAQ (reference sequence). CDR3 nucleotide sequence: TGTGCCAGCAGCCCCAGTCCAGCGGTAACCTACGAGCAGTACTTC. This encodes CASSPSPAVTYEQYF. Full variable domain (remainder filled in from reference TRBV7-9 and TRBJ2-7): DTGVSQNPRHKITKRGQNVTFRCDPISEHNRLYWYRQTLGQGPEFLTYFQNEAQLEKSRLLSDRFSAERPKGSFSTLEIQRTEQGDSAMYLCASSPSPAVTYEQYFGPGTRLTVT.

The CDR3 loop is CASSEAVEQYF. The DNA of the CDR3 is TGTGCCAGCAGTGAAGCGGTGGAGCAGTACTTC. The chain joins TRBV2 to TRBJ2-7, with D hard to call. With 0 bases removed from V and 7 bases from J, the gap between germline ends came to 4 bases. The germline V gene has CDR1 SNHLY and CDR2 FYNNEI. There are 11 residues in the CDR3. The whole variable domain, remainder taken from reference TRBV2 and TRBJ2-7, is EPEVTQTPSHQVTQMGQEVILRCVPISNHLYFYWYRQILGQKVEFLVSFYNNEISEKSEIFDDQFSVERPDGSNFTLKIRSTKLEDSAMYFCASSEAVEQYFGPGTRLTVT.

This clone is a singleton in its sample. The V and J genes are TRBV7-3 and TRBJ2-3, with 9 bases identical to TRBD2. The ends lost 1 base at V and 0 bases at J; junction bases unmatched: 5. Germline CDR1 and CDR2: SGHTA and FQGTGA. The CDR3 totals 17 residues. The CDR3 sequence: CASSLNVGLASTDTQYF. DNA for the CDR3: TGTGCCAGCAGCTTAAATGTGGGACTAGCTAGCACAGATACGCAGTATTTT. The variable domain in full, with the rest retrieved from reference TRBV7-3 and TRBJ2-3, is GAGVSQTPSNKVTEKGKYVELRCDPISGHTALYWYRQSLGQGPEFLIYFQGTGAADDSGLPNDRFFAVRPEGSVSTLKIQRTERGDSAVYLCASSLNVGLASTDTQYFGPGTRLTVL.

The chain has TRBV6-6 and TRBJ1-1; the match to TRBD1 covers 7 bases. This CDR3 is built from 15 residues. V lost 2 bases and J lost 1; bases outside the gene matches: 4. Germline V gene sequence: CDR1 MNHNY, CDR2 SVGAGI (reference sequence). The CDR3 region is CASSYRTGKNTEAFF. Here the CDR3 DNA reads TGTGCCAGCAGTTACCGGACAGGCAAGAACACTGAAGCTTTCTTT.

The J gene is TRBJ1-1, the V gene TRBV27; no clear D. The CDR3 spans 13 residues. Germline CDR1 reads MNHEY; CDR2 reads SMNVEV (reference sequence). The ends were cut back, 6 bases at V and 0 bases at J, with 8 bases in the middle. CDR3 protein: CASSLRMNTEAFF. The CDR3 nucleotides are TGTGCCAGCAGCTTACGAATGAACACTGAAGCTTTCTTT.